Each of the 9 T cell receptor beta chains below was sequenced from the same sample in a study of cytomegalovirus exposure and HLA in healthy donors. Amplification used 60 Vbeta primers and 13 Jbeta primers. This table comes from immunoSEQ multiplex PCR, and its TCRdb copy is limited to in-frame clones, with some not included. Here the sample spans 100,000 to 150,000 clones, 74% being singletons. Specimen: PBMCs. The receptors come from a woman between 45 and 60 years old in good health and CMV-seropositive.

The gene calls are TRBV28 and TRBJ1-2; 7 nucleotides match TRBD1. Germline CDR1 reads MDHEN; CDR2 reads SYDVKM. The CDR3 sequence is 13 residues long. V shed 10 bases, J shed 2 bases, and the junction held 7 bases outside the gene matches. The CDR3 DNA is TGTGCCAATCGACAGGGTCCCAACTATGGCTACACCTTC. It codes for CANRQGPNYGYTF.

CDR3 sequence reads: CAWSVQAGSYTDTQYF. The CDR3 DNA reads TGTGCCTGGAGTGTACAGGCGGGGAGCTACACAGATACGCAGTATTTT. The genes are TRBV30 and TRBJ2-3, with D perhaps TRBD2 (6 bases). This CDR3 contains 16 residues. V shed 0 bases and J shed 2 bases, with 15 bases lying between them. CDR1 and CDR2 (germline): GTSNPN, SVGIG (reference sequence). Full variable domain (rest looked up from reference TRBV30 and TRBJ2-3): SQTIHQWPATLVQPVGSPLSLECTVEGTSNPNLYWYRQAAGRGLQLLFYSVGIGQISSEVPQNLSASRPQDRQFILSSKKLLLSDSGFYLCAWSVQAGSYTDTQYFGPGTRLTVL.

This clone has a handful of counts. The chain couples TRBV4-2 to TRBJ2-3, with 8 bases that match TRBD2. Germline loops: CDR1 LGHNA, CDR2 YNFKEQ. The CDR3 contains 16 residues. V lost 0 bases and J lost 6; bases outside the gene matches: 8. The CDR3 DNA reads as TGTGCCAGCAGCCAAGAAAATAGCGGGAAAGGCGATACGCAGTATTTT. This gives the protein CASSQENSGKGDTQYF.

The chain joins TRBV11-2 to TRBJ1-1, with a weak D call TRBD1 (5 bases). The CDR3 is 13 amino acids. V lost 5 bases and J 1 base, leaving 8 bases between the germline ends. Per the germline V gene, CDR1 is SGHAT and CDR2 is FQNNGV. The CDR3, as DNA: TGTGCCAGCAGCCGCGACAGGAACACTGAAGCTTTCTTT. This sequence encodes CASSRDRNTEAFF.

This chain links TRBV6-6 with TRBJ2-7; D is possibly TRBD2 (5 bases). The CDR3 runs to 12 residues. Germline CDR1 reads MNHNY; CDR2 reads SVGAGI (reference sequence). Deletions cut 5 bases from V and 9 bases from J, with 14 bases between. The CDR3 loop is CASSTGGVGQYF. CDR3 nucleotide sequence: TGTGCCAGCAGTACTGGAGGCGTAGGGCAGTACTTC.

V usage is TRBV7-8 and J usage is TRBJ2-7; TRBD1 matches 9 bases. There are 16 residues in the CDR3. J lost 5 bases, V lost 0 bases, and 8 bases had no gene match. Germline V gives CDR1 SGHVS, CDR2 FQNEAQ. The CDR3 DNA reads TGTGCCAGCAGCTTAGCGCAGGGACAGGGTCTCAACGAGCAGTACTTC. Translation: CASSLAQGQGLNEQYF. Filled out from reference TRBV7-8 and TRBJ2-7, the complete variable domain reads GAGVSQSPRYKVAKRGQDVALRCDPISGHVSLFWYQQALGQGPEFLTYFQNEAQLDKSGLPSDRFFAERPEGSVSTLKIQRTQQEDSAVYLCASSLAQGQGLNEQYFGPGTRLTVT.

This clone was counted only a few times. In DNA, the CDR3 is TGTGCCAGCAGTAATGGGGACGGGAGGGAGACCCAGTACTTC. Translated, it gives CASSNGDGRETQYF. This rearrangement joins TRBV28 to TRBJ2-5; TRBD2 matches 7 bases. V lost 5 bases, J lost 5 bases, and 8 bases stayed unmatched. CDR1 is MDHEN and CDR2 is SYDVKM in the germline V gene. The CDR3 loop spans 14 amino acids.

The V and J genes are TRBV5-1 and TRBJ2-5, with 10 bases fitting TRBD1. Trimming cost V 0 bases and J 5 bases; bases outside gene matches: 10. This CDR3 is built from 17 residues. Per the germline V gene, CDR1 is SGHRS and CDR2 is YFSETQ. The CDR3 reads CASSLASRQGAGETQYF. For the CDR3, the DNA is TGCGCCAGCAGCTTGGCCAGTCGACAGGGGGCAGGCGAGACCCAGTACTTC.

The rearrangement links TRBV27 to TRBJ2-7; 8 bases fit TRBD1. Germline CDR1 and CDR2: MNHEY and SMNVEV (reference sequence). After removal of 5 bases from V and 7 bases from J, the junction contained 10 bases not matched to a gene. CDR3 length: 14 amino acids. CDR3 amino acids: CASSLDRGLAEQYF. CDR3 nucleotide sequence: TGTGCCAGCAGTCTCGACAGGGGACTGGCGGAGCAGTACTTC.